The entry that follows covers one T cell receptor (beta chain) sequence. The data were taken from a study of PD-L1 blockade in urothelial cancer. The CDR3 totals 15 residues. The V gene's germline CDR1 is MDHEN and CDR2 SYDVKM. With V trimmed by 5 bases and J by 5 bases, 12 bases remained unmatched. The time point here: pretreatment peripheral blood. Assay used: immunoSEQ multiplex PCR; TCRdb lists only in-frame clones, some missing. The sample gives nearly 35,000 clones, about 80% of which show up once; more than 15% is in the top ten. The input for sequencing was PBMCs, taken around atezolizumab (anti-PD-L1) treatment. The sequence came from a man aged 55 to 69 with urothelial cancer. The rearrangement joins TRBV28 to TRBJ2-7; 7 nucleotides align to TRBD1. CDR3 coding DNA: TGTGCCAGCAGTGGTCTAGGGACAGTAGTAAACGAGCAGTACTTC. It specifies CASSGLGTVVNEQYF.